This T cell receptor beta chain was identified in a study of T cells in Graves' hyperthyroidism and ophthalmopathy. As to this clonotype: A much larger clone sits a single nucleotide away, making a read error possible.

TCR beta CDR3 sequences were amplified from RNA transcripts. The TCR CDR3 was amplified in a first-round RT-PCR using the HTBI primer set. TCRdb ran MiXCR on the multiplex PCR reads and lists one entry per CDR3 protein. The sample has 490,000 or so distinct CDR3 sequences, around 20% seen once. This CDR3 is built from 14 residues. Germline CDR1 and CDR2: SGHRS and YFSETQ. The sample was blood. The sequence came from a man aged 40-50 years with Graves' ophthalmopathy. The chain links TRBV5-1 to TRBJ2-3, with D hard to call. DNA for the CDR3: TGTGCCAGCAGTTTTGGTAGGGATGCAGATACGCAGTATTTT. The encoded protein is CASSFGRDADTQYF.